These 2 T cell receptor beta chains came from one sample sequenced in a study of T cell responses to AZD1222 COVID-19 vaccine. Profiled with immunoSEQ multiplex PCR; TCRdb holds only in-frame clones, not every one. The sample contains some 110,000 clones, about 93% of which appear only once. This sample comprised peripheral blood, obtained on day 0 of AZD1222 vaccination. The receptors were sampled from an adult in good health.

V usage is TRBV4-1 and J usage is TRBJ2-7; D unclear. CDR1 is MGHRA, CDR2 YSYEKL, per germline. This CDR3 has 15 residues. V was shortened by 4 bases and J by 2 bases, with 15 bases between the two germline ends. Written as DNA, the CDR3 is TGCGCCAGCAGCCCTCTTAGGGCCCCTCCCTACGAGCAGTACTTC. Translated, it gives CASSPLRAPPYEQYF.

As DNA, the CDR3 is TGCAGTGCTTCCACAGATACGCAGTATTTT. Its translation: CSASTDTQYF. This sequence joins TRBV20-1 and TRBJ2-3; D is undetermined. Per germline, CDR1 DFQATT and CDR2 SNEGSKA (reference sequence). This CDR3 contains 10 residues. The V gene lost 5 bases and the J gene lost 2 bases, with 2 bases spanning the gap.